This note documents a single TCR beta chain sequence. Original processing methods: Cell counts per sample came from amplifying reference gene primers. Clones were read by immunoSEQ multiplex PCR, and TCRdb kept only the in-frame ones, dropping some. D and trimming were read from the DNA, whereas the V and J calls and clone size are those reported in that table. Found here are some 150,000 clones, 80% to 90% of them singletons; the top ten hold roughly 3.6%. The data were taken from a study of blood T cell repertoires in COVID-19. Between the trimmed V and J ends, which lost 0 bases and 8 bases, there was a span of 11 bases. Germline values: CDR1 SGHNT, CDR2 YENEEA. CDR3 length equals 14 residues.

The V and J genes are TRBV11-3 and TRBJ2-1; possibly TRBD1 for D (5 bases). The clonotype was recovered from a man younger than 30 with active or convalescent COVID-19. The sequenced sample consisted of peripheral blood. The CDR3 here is CASSLEYAGHEQFF. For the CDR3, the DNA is TGTGCCAGCAGCTTAGAGTACGCAGGGCATGAGCAGTTCTTC.